This T cell receptor beta chain was sequenced for a study of shared clonotypes between healthy human individuals. Findings and caveats of the study: Sequencing of the sorted subsets was shown by rarefaction to be incomplete despite large depth.

Sorted-subset replicate PCRs used 200 ng DNA, some 31,000 T cell genomes. The table came from immunoSEQ multiplex PCR; TCRdb's copy has only in-frame clones and leaves some out. In the table there are approximately 2.4 million clones, 95% of which are singletons. About this clone: Its target is unknown.

Both subsets, CD45RA+ naive and CD45RA-negative memory, were split from the CD4+ cells. This CDR3 contains 15 residues. Germline trimming cut 3 bases from V and 6 bases from J; bases unmatched to any gene: 10. From germline, CDR1 is MNHEY and CDR2 SMNVEV (reference sequence). The sequencing input was naive CD4+ T cells sorted from blood. Specified subset: CD45RA+ positively selected. This receptor was taken from a young man in good health. This sequence joins TRBV27 and TRBJ2-7, with TRBD1 matching 8 bases. The CDR3 nucleotides are TGTGCCAGCAGTTTTATCCGGACAGGGAAGACCGAGCAGTACTTC. Translation: CASSFIRTGKTEQYF.